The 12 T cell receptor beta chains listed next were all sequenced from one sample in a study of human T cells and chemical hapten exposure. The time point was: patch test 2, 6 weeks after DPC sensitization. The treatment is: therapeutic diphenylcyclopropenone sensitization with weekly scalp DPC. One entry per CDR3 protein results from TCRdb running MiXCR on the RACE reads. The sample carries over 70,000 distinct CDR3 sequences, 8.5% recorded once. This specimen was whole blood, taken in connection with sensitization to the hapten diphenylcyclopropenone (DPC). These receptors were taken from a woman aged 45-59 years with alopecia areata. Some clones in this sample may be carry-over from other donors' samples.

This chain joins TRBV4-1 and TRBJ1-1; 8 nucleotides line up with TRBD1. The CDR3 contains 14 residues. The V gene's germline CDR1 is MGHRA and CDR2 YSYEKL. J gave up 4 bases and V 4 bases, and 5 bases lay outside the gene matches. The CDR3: CASSLDRGPTEAFF. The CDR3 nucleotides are TGCGCCAGCAGCCTAGACAGGGGACCCACTGAAGCTTTCTTT.

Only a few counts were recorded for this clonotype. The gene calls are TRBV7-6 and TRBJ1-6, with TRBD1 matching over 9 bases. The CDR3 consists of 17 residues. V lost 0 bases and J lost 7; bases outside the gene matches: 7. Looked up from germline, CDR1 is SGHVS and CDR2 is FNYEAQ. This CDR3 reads CASSLATGTGINSPLHF. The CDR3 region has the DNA TGTGCCAGCAGCTTAGCGACGGGGACAGGGATCAATTCACCCCTCCACTTT.

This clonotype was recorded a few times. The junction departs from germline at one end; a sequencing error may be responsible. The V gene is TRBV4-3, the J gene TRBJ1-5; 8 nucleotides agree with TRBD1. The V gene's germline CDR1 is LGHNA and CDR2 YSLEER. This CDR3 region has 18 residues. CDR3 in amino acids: CASSQDLTGDGSNQPQHF. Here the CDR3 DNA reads TGTGCCAGCAGCCAAGATCTGACAGGGGATGGGAGCAATCAGCCCCAGCATTTT.

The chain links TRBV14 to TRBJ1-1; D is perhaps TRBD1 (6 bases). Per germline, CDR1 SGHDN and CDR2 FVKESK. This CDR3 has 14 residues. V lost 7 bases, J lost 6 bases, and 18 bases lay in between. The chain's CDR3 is CASTPHGGRAEAFF. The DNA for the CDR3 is TGTGCCAGCACCCCACACGGGGGCAGGGCTGAAGCTTTCTTT.

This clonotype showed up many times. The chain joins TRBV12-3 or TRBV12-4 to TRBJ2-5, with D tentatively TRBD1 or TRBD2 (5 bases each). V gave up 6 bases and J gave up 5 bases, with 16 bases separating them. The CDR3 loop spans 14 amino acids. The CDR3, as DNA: TGTGCCAGCAGGAACGGCCCTGAGGGGGAGACCCAGTACTTC. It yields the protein CASRNGPEGETQYF.

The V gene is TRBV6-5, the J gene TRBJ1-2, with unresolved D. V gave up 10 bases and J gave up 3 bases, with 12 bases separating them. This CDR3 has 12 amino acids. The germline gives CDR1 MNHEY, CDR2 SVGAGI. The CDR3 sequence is CATSPGHYGYTF. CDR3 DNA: TGTGCCACCTCCCCCGGGCACTATGGCTACACCTTC.

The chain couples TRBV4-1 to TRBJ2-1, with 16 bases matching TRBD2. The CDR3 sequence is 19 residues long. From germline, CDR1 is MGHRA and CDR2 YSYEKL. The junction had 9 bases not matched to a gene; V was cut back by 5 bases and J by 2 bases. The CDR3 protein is CASSSPPGLAGGPYNEQFF. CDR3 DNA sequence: TGCGCCAGCAGCAGCCCCCCGGGACTAGCGGGGGGGCCCTACAATGAGCAGTTCTTC.

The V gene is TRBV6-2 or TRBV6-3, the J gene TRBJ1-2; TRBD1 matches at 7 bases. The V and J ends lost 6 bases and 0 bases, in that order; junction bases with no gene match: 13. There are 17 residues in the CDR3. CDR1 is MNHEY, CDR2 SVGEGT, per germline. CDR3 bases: TGTGCCAGCAGCCCACACAGTCCGGGACAGACTAACTATGGCTACACCTTC. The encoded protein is CASSPHSPGQTNYGYTF.

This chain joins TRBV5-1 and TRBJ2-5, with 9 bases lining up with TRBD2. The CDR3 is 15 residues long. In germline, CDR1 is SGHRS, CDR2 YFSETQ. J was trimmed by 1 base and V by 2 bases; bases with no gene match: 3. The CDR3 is CASSFSGSSQETQYF. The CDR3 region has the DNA TGCGCCAGCAGCTTTAGCGGGAGTAGCCAAGAGACCCAGTACTTC.

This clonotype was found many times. CDR3 coding DNA: TGTGCCAGCAGCCCCAGGGGATCCGGAAACACCATATATTTT. Protein sequence: CASSPRGSGNTIYF. This chain uses TRBV28 with TRBJ1-3, with D possibly TRBD1 on 6 matching bases. The CDR3 consists of 14 residues. CDR1 MDHEN and CDR2 SYDVKM come from the germline V gene. Trimming shortened V by 6 bases and J by 4 bases, and 13 bases separated the two germline ends.

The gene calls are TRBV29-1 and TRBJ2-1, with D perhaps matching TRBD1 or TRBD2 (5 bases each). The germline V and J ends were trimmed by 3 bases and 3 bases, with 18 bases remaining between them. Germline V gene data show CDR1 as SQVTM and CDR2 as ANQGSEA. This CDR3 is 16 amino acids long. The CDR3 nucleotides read TGCAGCGTTGAGGGGCAACCGGGACCCCTCTACAATGAGCAGTTCTTC. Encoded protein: CSVEGQPGPLYNEQFF.

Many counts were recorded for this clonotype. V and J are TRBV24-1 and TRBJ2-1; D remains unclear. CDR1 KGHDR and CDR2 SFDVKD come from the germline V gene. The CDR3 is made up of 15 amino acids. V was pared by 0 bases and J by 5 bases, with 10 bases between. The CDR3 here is CATSDLGSGNNEQFF. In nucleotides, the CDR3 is TGTGCCACCAGTGATTTGGGAAGTGGAAACAATGAGCAGTTCTTC.